This T cell receptor (beta chain) is drawn from a study of T cell clones after liver transplantation. Study information: In this trial, immunosuppression withdrawal was attempted within 2 years of liver transplant. Samples came pre-transplant, pre-randomization before withdrawal, and post-randomization after withdrawal ended. Tolerant meant at least one year fully off immunosuppression without liver enzymes above twice normal.

Of note for this clone: The antigen is undetermined.

Clones were sequenced by immunoSEQ multiplex PCR, and TCRdb holds only the in-frame ones, with some missing. The repertoire consists of tens of thousands of clones, with 71% occurring once and the leading ten covering about 15%. Germline CDR1 reads ENHRY; CDR2 reads SYGVKD. With 7 bases clipped from V and 2 bases from J, the junction kept 10 bases outside the gene matches. This CDR3 spans 15 amino acids. Points from the study as a whole: Graft donor-reactive T cells may have migrated into the graft rather than being deleted.

This chain joins TRBV10-3 and TRBJ1-2; 7 bases agree with TRBD1. Source: CD4+ T cells from blood, taken before liver transplant. This receptor was taken from a human donor who received a liver transplant. CDR3 sequence reads: CAIKPDREGNYGYTF. The CDR3 nucleotides are TGTGCCATCAAACCCGACAGGGAAGGGAACTATGGCTACACCTTC.